Listed below are T cell receptor beta chains from one sample, sequenced in a study of T cell repertoires in aging, cancer and after chemotherapy. TCRdb itself ran the multiplex PCR reads through MiXCR, one entry per CDR3 protein. In the table there are approximately 11,000 distinct CDR3 sequences, about 40% of which are singletons. The sequenced sample consisted of blood. Receptors originate from a human donor in good health. The CDR3 runs from the conserved cysteine through the conserved F or W. Each record gives: D gene, clone size, V gene, J gene, CDR3 DNA, CDR3 protein. A D gene is named only where the DNA matches it firmly. The size entry is marked missing in some rows and otherwise reads once, few, many or a size class.

D gene: NA; clone size: NA; V gene: TRBV7-2; J gene: TRBJ2-5; CDR3 DNA: TGTGCCAGCAGCGCCGGGTTGGCAGGGTTCGCAGAGACCCAGTACTTC; CDR3 protein: CASSAGLAGFAETQYF
D gene: TRBD1; clone size: few; V gene: TRBV20-1; J gene: TRBJ1-4; CDR3 DNA: TGCAGTGCTAGAGGGGAGAGGGGGCGAGGAGAAAAACTGTTTTTT; CDR3 protein: CSARGERGRGEKLFF
D gene: NA; clone size: NA; V gene: TRBV6-1; J gene: TRBJ1-2; CDR3 DNA: TGTGCCGCCACAGGGAGCCCCCTCAACTATGGCTACACCTTC; CDR3 protein: CAATGSPLNYGYTF
D gene: NA; clone size: NA; V gene: TRBV27; J gene: TRBJ2-3; CDR3 DNA: TGTGCCAGCAGCCAGACTAGGGCCCGCACAGATACGCAGTATTTT; CDR3 protein: CASSQTRARTDTQYF
D gene: NA; clone size: few; V gene: TRBV5-1; J gene: TRBJ2-2; CDR3 DNA: TGCGCCAGCAGCTTGGGGGCGGGAAGCTACGGGGAGCTGTTTTTT; CDR3 protein: CASSLGAGSYGELFF
D gene: NA; clone size: few; V gene: TRBV19; J gene: TRBJ1-2; CDR3 DNA: TGTGCCAGTAGTATGGACACCCGACAGAACTATGGCTACACCTTC; CDR3 protein: CASSMDTRQNYGYTF
D gene: NA; clone size: NA; V gene: TRBV12-3/TRBV12-4; J gene: TRBJ1-5; CDR3 DNA: TGTGCCAGCAGCTCCCCGCGTGGACTGAAGCAAAATCAGCCCCAGCATTTT; CDR3 protein: CASSSPRGLKQNQPQHF
D gene: TRBD1; clone size: NA; V gene: TRBV6-6; J gene: TRBJ2-2; CDR3 DNA: TGTGCCAGCAGTTCACCTGGACAGGGACGGCCGTTTTTT; CDR3 protein: CASSSPGQGRPFF
D gene: NA; clone size: few; V gene: TRBV15; J gene: TRBJ1-5; CDR3 DNA: TGTGCCACCAGCAGAGATAAACCGTTCAATCAGCCCCAGCATTTT; CDR3 protein: CATSRDKPFNQPQHF
D gene: NA; clone size: NA; V gene: TRBV12-3/TRBV12-4; J gene: TRBJ1-1; CDR3 DNA: TGTGCCAGCCGACAGACCAACACTGAAGCTTTCTTT; CDR3 protein: CASRQTNTEAFF
D gene: NA; clone size: NA; V gene: TRBV5-1; J gene: TRBJ1-6; CDR3 DNA: TGCGCCAGCAGCAAGGACGTCTCCTATAATTCACCCCTCCACTTT; CDR3 protein: CASSKDVSYNSPLHF
D gene: NA; clone size: NA; V gene: TRBV28; J gene: TRBJ1-2; CDR3 DNA: TGTGCCAGCAGCCCCGGACAGACCTATGGCTACACCTTC; CDR3 protein: CASSPGQTYGYTF
D gene: TRBD2; clone size: NA; V gene: TRBV7-9; J gene: TRBJ2-7; CDR3 DNA: TGTGCCAGCTCAGCTTCTAGCGGGGGTTACGAGCAGTACTTC; CDR3 protein: CASSASSGGYEQYF
D gene: TRBD1; clone size: NA; V gene: TRBV20-1; J gene: TRBJ1-5; CDR3 DNA: TGCAGTGCTAGAAAACGACAGGGCCGGCTTGGGGATCAGCCCCAGCATTTT; CDR3 protein: CSARKRQGRLGDQPQHF
D gene: NA; clone size: NA; V gene: TRBV10-3; J gene: TRBJ1-1; CDR3 DNA: TGTGCCATCAGTGGAGCCTCAGGCTTGAACACTGAAGCTTTCTTT; CDR3 protein: CAISGASGLNTEAFF
D gene: TRBD1; clone size: NA; V gene: TRBV7-2; J gene: TRBJ1-5; CDR3 DNA: TGTGCCAGCAGCTTTGCGACAGGGCTCACTCAGCCCCAGCATTTT; CDR3 protein: CASSFATGLTQPQHF
D gene: NA; clone size: NA; V gene: TRBV6-5; J gene: TRBJ1-1; CDR3 DNA: TGTGCCAGCAGTGAGATCGTCAGGGATAGCACTGAAGCTTTCTTT; CDR3 protein: CASSEIVRDSTEAFF
D gene: NA; clone size: NA; V gene: TRBV5-1; J gene: TRBJ2-7; CDR3 DNA: TGCGCCAGCAGCTCTGGAGGGGGTTTCCACGAGCAGTACTTC; CDR3 protein: CASSSGGGFHEQYF
D gene: TRBD1; clone size: NA; V gene: TRBV4-1; J gene: TRBJ1-2; CDR3 DNA: TGCGCCAGCAACGAGGACAGGGCTATGACTAACTATGGCTACACCTTC; CDR3 protein: CASNEDRAMTNYGYTF
D gene: NA; clone size: few; V gene: TRBV6-5; J gene: TRBJ1-2; CDR3 DNA: TGTGCCAGCAGTTACTCGAGACTGTCCTATGGCTACACCTTC; CDR3 protein: CASSYSRLSYGYTF
D gene: NA; clone size: few; V gene: TRBV20-1; J gene: TRBJ1-1; CDR3 DNA: TGCAGTGCTAGAGATCGTCTGGGGGAGGAAACTGAAGCTTTCTTT; CDR3 protein: CSARDRLGEETEAFF
D gene: NA; clone size: NA; V gene: TRBV11-2; J gene: TRBJ2-7; CDR3 DNA: TGTGCCAGCAGCGCTAGTCAGGGACTTCGCTCCTACGAGCAGTACTTC; CDR3 protein: CASSASQGLRSYEQYF
D gene: NA; clone size: NA; V gene: TRBV19; J gene: TRBJ2-6; CDR3 DNA: TGTGCCAGCTCGGGGGGGACAGGGAGTCCTGGGGCCAACGTCCTGACTTTC; CDR3 protein: CASSGGTGSPGANVLTF
D gene: TRBD1; clone size: few; V gene: TRBV5-6; J gene: TRBJ1-2; CDR3 DNA: TGTGCCAGCAGCACGGACAGGACCGTATATGGCTACACCTTC; CDR3 protein: CASSTDRTVYGYTF
D gene: NA; clone size: NA; V gene: TRBV19; J gene: TRBJ1-1; CDR3 DNA: TGTGCCAGTAGTATAGATTCCCAAACAGGGAGGAGAAGGTACACTGAAGCTTTCTTT; CDR3 protein: CASSIDSQTGRRRYTEAFF
D gene: NA; clone size: NA; V gene: TRBV5-4; J gene: TRBJ2-1; CDR3 DNA: TGTGCCAGCAGCTTGGGGCCCGCCTCCTACAATGAGCAGTTCTTC; CDR3 protein: CASSLGPASYNEQFF
D gene: TRBD2; clone size: NA; V gene: TRBV6-1; J gene: TRBJ2-5; CDR3 DNA: TGTGCCAGCAGCGTACTAGCGGGGGGGCTGGTGCGGGAGACCCAGTACTTC; CDR3 protein: CASSVLAGGLVRETQYF
D gene: NA; clone size: NA; V gene: TRBV6-5; J gene: TRBJ1-2; CDR3 DNA: TGTGCCAGCAGTTACGGGTACGACTATGGCTACACCTTC; CDR3 protein: CASSYGYDYGYTF
D gene: NA; clone size: NA; V gene: TRBV20-1; J gene: TRBJ1-1; CDR3 DNA: TGCAGTGCCCCACAAAACACTGAAGCTTTCTTT; CDR3 protein: CSAPQNTEAFF
D gene: TRBD1; clone size: NA; V gene: TRBV6-5; J gene: TRBJ1-1; CDR3 DNA: TGTGCCAGCAGCCCTTATAATACAGGGGGAGGCACTGAAGCTTTCTTT; CDR3 protein: CASSPYNTGGGTEAFF
D gene: NA; clone size: NA; V gene: TRBV12-3/TRBV12-4; J gene: TRBJ2-7; CDR3 DNA: TGTGCCAGCAGTTTTCTTACCTACGAGCAGTACTTC; CDR3 protein: CASSFLTYEQYF
D gene: NA; clone size: NA; V gene: TRBV27; J gene: TRBJ2-5; CDR3 DNA: TGTGCCAGCAGTTCGTTGTACCAAGAGACCCAGTACTTC; CDR3 protein: CASSSLYQETQYF
D gene: NA; clone size: NA; V gene: TRBV27; J gene: TRBJ1-6; CDR3 DNA: TGTGCCAGCAGTTACCTACCCCTCAGGGGAAGGAATTCACCCCTCCACTTT; CDR3 protein: CASSYLPLRGRNSPLHF
D gene: TRBD2; clone size: NA; V gene: TRBV19; J gene: TRBJ2-1; CDR3 DNA: TGTGCCAGTACCCAACCGGGACTAGCGGGGGGTTACAATGAGCAGTTCTTC; CDR3 protein: CASTQPGLAGGYNEQFF
D gene: NA; clone size: NA; V gene: TRBV20-1; J gene: TRBJ1-1; CDR3 DNA: TGCAGTGCCGAACCGAGGGCGGGCGACACTGAAGCTTTCTTT; CDR3 protein: CSAEPRAGDTEAFF
D gene: NA; clone size: few; V gene: TRBV20-1; J gene: TRBJ1-5; CDR3 DNA: TGCAGTGCTGGACGGAGCAATCAGCCCCAGCATTTT; CDR3 protein: CSAGRSNQPQHF
D gene: NA; clone size: NA; V gene: TRBV12-3/TRBV12-4; J gene: TRBJ1-5; CDR3 DNA: TGTGCCAGCGCGTTAACACAACTTTTTAATAGCAATCAGCCCCAGCATTTT; CDR3 protein: CASALTQLFNSNQPQHF
D gene: TRBD1; clone size: NA; V gene: TRBV6-1; J gene: TRBJ1-6; CDR3 DNA: TGTGCCAGCAGTGCAACCGGGACAGGGGGGACTTCACCCCTCCACTTT; CDR3 protein: CASSATGTGGTSPLHF
D gene: NA; clone size: NA; V gene: TRBV19; J gene: TRBJ1-5; CDR3 DNA: TGTGCCAGTAAGGACATAAGCAATCAGCCCCAGCATTTT; CDR3 protein: CASKDISNQPQHF
D gene: TRBD2; clone size: NA; V gene: TRBV27; J gene: TRBJ2-3; CDR3 DNA: TGTGCCAGCAGTTATCAGCGGGGGGGGAGCGATACGCAGTATTTT; CDR3 protein: CASSYQRGGSDTQYF
D gene: TRBD1; clone size: NA; V gene: TRBV7-3; J gene: TRBJ1-1; CDR3 DNA: TGTGCCAGCAGCTTTGGGACAGCCAACGCTGAAGCTTTCTTT; CDR3 protein: CASSFGTANAEAFF
D gene: NA; clone size: NA; V gene: TRBV30; J gene: TRBJ1-2; CDR3 DNA: TGTGCCTGGAGGAAGGGAGGGGCGGGCTCTTATGGCTACACCTTC; CDR3 protein: CAWRKGGAGSYGYTF
D gene: TRBD1; clone size: few; V gene: TRBV12-3/TRBV12-4; J gene: TRBJ1-2; CDR3 DNA: TGTGCCAGCAGTGCGGGACAGGGGAGAAGCGATGGCTACACCTTC; CDR3 protein: CASSAGQGRSDGYTF
D gene: NA; clone size: few; V gene: TRBV12-3/TRBV12-4; J gene: TRBJ1-5; CDR3 DNA: TGTGCCAGCACCCCTGGCAATCAGCCCCAGCATTTT; CDR3 protein: CASTPGNQPQHF
D gene: NA; clone size: few; V gene: TRBV19; J gene: TRBJ1-5; CDR3 DNA: TGTGCCAGTAGCGGTGGGGGGCGAAGAAGCAATCAGCCCCAGCATTTT; CDR3 protein: CASSGGGRRSNQPQHF
D gene: TRBD2; clone size: NA; V gene: TRBV12-3/TRBV12-4; J gene: TRBJ2-7; CDR3 DNA: TGTGCCAGCACCGTGGGAGGGTCCTACGAGCAGTACTTC; CDR3 protein: CASTVGGSYEQYF
D gene: NA; clone size: few; V gene: TRBV27; J gene: TRBJ1-2; CDR3 DNA: TGTGCCAGCAGTTCGAGGGCTGGTAACTATGGCTACACCTTC; CDR3 protein: CASSSRAGNYGYTF
D gene: TRBD1; clone size: NA; V gene: TRBV20-1; J gene: TRBJ2-2; CDR3 DNA: TGCAGTGCTCGGGACAGACAAGCGACCGGGGAGCTGTTTTTT; CDR3 protein: CSARDRQATGELFF
D gene: NA; clone size: NA; V gene: TRBV6-5; J gene: TRBJ2-1; CDR3 DNA: TGTGCCAGCAGCTTGGCTAGGGACAATGAGCAGTTCTTC; CDR3 protein: CASSLARDNEQFF
D gene: TRBD1; clone size: few; V gene: TRBV27; J gene: TRBJ1-5; CDR3 DNA: TGTGCCAGCCGTCTGGGACAGGGGCCCCAGCATTTT; CDR3 protein: CASRLGQGPQHF
D gene: TRBD1; clone size: few; V gene: TRBV10-3; J gene: TRBJ2-5; CDR3 DNA: TGTGCCATCAGGGACAGGGTACAAGAGACCCAGTACTTC; CDR3 protein: CAIRDRVQETQYF